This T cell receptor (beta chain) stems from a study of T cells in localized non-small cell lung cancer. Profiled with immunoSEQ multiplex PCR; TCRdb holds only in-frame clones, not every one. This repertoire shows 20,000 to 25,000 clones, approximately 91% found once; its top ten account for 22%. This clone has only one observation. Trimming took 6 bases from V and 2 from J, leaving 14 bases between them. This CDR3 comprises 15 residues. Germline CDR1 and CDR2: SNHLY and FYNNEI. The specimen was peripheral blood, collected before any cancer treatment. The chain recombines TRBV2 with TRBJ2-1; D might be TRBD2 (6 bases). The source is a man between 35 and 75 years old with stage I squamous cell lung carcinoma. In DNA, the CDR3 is TGTGCCAGCAGCCTTAGCGGTTTAACCTACAATGAGCAGTTCTTC. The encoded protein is CASSLSGLTYNEQFF.